The 25 T cell receptor beta chains in this list originate from one sample, sequenced in a study of blood T cell repertoires in COVID-19. The table came from immunoSEQ multiplex PCR; TCRdb's copy has only in-frame clones and leaves some out. The top ten clones hold 15% to 20% of a sample with fewer than 120,000 clones, approximately 85% of them seen once. Sequenced input: peripheral blood. These receptors all come from an older woman with acute or convalescent COVID-19.

The chain uses TRBV6-2 or TRBV6-3 and TRBJ2-7; the D is unclear. The CDR3 consists of 12 residues. From germline, CDR1 is MNHEY and CDR2 SVGEGT. V lost 2 bases and J lost 4, with 6 bases in between. In nucleotides, the CDR3 is TGTGCCAGCAGTTACCCAGCGTACGAGCAGTACTTC. This codes for CASSYPAYEQYF.

The V and J genes are TRBV5-8 and TRBJ2-1; weak D call: TRBD1 (6 bases). This CDR3 contains 15 residues. The germline gives CDR1 SGHTS, CDR2 YDEGEE. Trimming removed 4 bases at V and 7 bases at J, with 18 bases between. The CDR3 DNA reads as TGTGCCAGCAGCCGTACAGGGTCGGGTACGAATGAGCAGTTCTTC. As protein: CASSRTGSGTNEQFF. The variable domain in full, with the rest retrieved from reference TRBV5-8 and TRBJ2-1, is EAGVTQSPTHLIKTRGQQATLRCSPISGHTSVYWYQQALGLGLQFLLWYDEGEERNRGNFPPRFSGRQFPNYSSELNVNALELEDSALYLCASSRTGSGTNEQFFGPGTRLTVL.

The chain uses TRBV3-1 (or the pseudogene TRBV3-2) and TRBJ1-1; the D gene is possibly TRBD1 (5 bases). V was pared by 0 bases and J by 4 bases, with 24 bases between. CDR3 size: 19 residues. CDR1 LGHDT and CDR2 YNNKEL come from the germline V gene (reference sequence). CDR3 sequence reads: CASSQDRATTSGVTTEAFF. The CDR3 DNA reads TGTGCCAGCAGCCAAGATCGCGCGACAACATCGGGGGTTACCACTGAAGCTTTCTTT.

The rearrangement joins TRBV30 to TRBJ1-2; D is ambiguous. This CDR3 region has 12 residues. Trimming pared 0 bases from V and 10 bases from J, leaving 12 bases between. Germline loops: CDR1 GTSNPN, CDR2 SVGIG (reference sequence). The CDR3 nucleotides read TGTGCCTGGAGTGTTGCAGGAGGGTACTACACCTTC. It codes for CAWSVAGGYYTF.

The chain uses TRBV12-3 or TRBV12-4 and TRBJ2-2; 7 bases line up with TRBD1. V gave up 7 bases and J gave up 5 bases; unmatched junction bases: 4. The CDR3 is made up of 13 amino acids. The CDR3 protein is CASTDRPTGELFF. The CDR3 coding sequence is TGTGCCAGCACGGACAGGCCTACCGGGGAGCTGTTTTTT.

The V and J genes are TRBV11-3 and TRBJ1-1; D is undetermined. The germline V gene has CDR1 SGHNT and CDR2 YENEEA. The length of the CDR3 is 15 residues. The germline V and J ends were trimmed by 5 bases and 4 bases, with 17 bases remaining between them. CDR3 region: CASSPYWEPGTEAFF. CDR3 DNA sequence: TGTGCCAGCAGCCCCTATTGGGAGCCGGGCACTGAAGCTTTCTTT.

This clone was observed a few times. The V and J genes are TRBV7-9 and TRBJ2-1, with TRBD2 as a possible D gene (6 bases). Trimming took off 5 bases at V and 8 bases at J, with 13 bases between the two ends. The CDR3 has 13 amino acids. CDR1 is SEHNR, CDR2 FQNEAQ, per germline (reference sequence). The CDR3 sequence is CASSLPSGDEQFF. The CDR3 DNA reads TGTGCCAGCAGCCTGCCGTCGGGGGATGAGCAGTTCTTC.

This sequence joins TRBV3-1 (or the pseudogene TRBV3-2) and TRBJ1-2; D ambiguous. Trimming removed 6 bases from V and 5 bases from J, with 16 bases in between. CDR1 LGHDT and CDR2 YNNKEL come from the germline V gene (reference sequence). CDR3 length: 14 amino acids. CDR3 region: CASSHPPQNYGYTF. For the CDR3, the DNA is TGTGCCAGCAGTCACCCTCCCCAGAATTATGGCTACACCTTC.

The chain links TRBV19 to TRBJ2-7; 9 bases fit TRBD1. The CDR3 is made up of 15 amino acids. Germline-derived CDR1 and CDR2 are LNHDA and SQIVND (reference sequence). V lost 5 bases and J lost 4; bases outside the gene matches: 9. The CDR3 reads CASSVGTGPGYEQYF. The CDR3, as DNA: TGTGCCAGTAGTGTAGGGACAGGGCCGGGATACGAGCAGTACTTC.

The J gene is TRBJ2-1, the V gene TRBV29-1, with 8 positions matching TRBD2. The CDR3 is 14 residues long. V lost 1 base to trimming and J lost 7 bases; unmatched junction nucleotides: 6. Looked up from germline, CDR1 is SQVTM and CDR2 is ANQGSEA. The CDR3 bases are TGCAGCGTTGAAGGGTGGCTAGCGGGTAATGAGCAGTTCTTC. It yields the protein CSVEGWLAGNEQFF.

This clone appeared a few times. This chain links TRBV5-1 with TRBJ2-7; 9 bases are shared with TRBD2. Germline CDR1 is SGHRS and CDR2 is YFSETQ. The CDR3 consists of 15 residues. After removal of 0 bases from V and 2 bases from J, the junction contained 3 bases not matched to a gene. The CDR3 loop is CASSLGLAATYEQYF. The CDR3 coding sequence is TGCGCCAGCAGCTTGGGACTAGCGGCCACCTACGAGCAGTACTTC.

DNA for the CDR3: TGCGCCAGCAGCCAAGATTTAGGGGGCTACGAGCAGTACTTC. Protein sequence: CASSQDLGGYEQYF. This chain joins TRBV4-3 and TRBJ2-7; maybe TRBD1 (6 bases). The germline V and J ends were trimmed by 0 bases and 3 bases, with 9 bases remaining between them. The CDR3 is 14 residues long. CDR1 is LGHNA, CDR2 YSLEER, per germline.

The chain is built from TRBV7-2 and TRBJ2-7; 8 nucleotides match TRBD1. Trimming at V came to 0 bases and at J to 3 bases, leaving 4 bases not matched to a gene. This CDR3 has 15 amino acids. The V gene's germline CDR1 is SGHTA and CDR2 FQGNSA. As DNA, the CDR3 is TGTGCCAGCAGCTTAGCTGGACAGGGTGTCTACGAGCAGTACTTC. Its protein product is CASSLAGQGVYEQYF.

The gene calls are TRBV2 and TRBJ1-3; 7 nucleotides match TRBD1. Germline loops: CDR1 SNHLY, CDR2 FYNNEI. V dropped 6 bases and J dropped 2; count of bases not matched to a gene: 4. CDR3 length equals 14 residues. CDR3 sequence reads: CASSGTAPGNTIYF. As DNA, the CDR3 is TGTGCCAGCAGCGGGACAGCACCTGGAAACACCATATATTTT.

The DNA for the CDR3 is TGTGCCAGCAGCGTAGAAGGGACACCGAATGAGCAGTTCTTC. This gives the protein CASSVEGTPNEQFF. The chain is built from TRBV9 and TRBJ2-1, with a possible D match to TRBD1 (6 bases). The CDR3 extends over 14 amino acids. Trimming removed 0 bases from V and 7 bases from J, with 11 bases in between. The germline V gene encodes CDR1 SGDLS and CDR2 YYNGEE.

The rearrangement links TRBV6-2 or TRBV6-3 to TRBJ1-5; TRBD1 might be the D (5 bases). CDR3 length: 14 amino acids. Trimming shortened V by 2 bases and J by 4 bases, and 9 bases separated the two germline ends. Germline-derived CDR1 and CDR2 are MNHEY and SVGEGT. Here the CDR3 reads CASSYIQENQPQHF. CDR3 bases: TGTGCCAGCAGTTACATACAGGAAAATCAGCCCCAGCATTTT.

The chain employs TRBV6-5 and TRBJ1-2; D remains unclear. This CDR3 is built from 12 residues. Germline V gene sequence: CDR1 MNHEY, CDR2 SVGAGI. Trimming pared 8 bases from V and 6 bases from J, leaving 13 bases between. CDR3 coding DNA: TGTGCCAGCGCGGGGAGGCGTGATGGCTACACCTTC. Protein sequence: CASAGRRDGYTF.

The V call is TRBV28, the J call TRBJ2-7, with D possibly TRBD2 on 6 matching bases. Germline V gives CDR1 MDHEN, CDR2 SYDVKM. The CDR3 length is 15 residues. The ends were cut back, 7 bases at V and 1 base at J, with 17 bases in the middle. The CDR3 sequence is CASTPPGLSSYEQYF. The CDR3 DNA reads as TGTGCCAGCACCCCCCCGGGACTGAGTTCCTACGAGCAGTACTTC.

The CDR3: CASSYEGTSGAFF. The CDR3 DNA is TGTGCCAGCAGTTACGAGGGGACATCCGGAGCTTTCTTT. The chain uses TRBV6-5 and TRBJ1-1, with D perhaps TRBD1 (6 bases). The CDR3 contains 13 residues. Per germline, CDR1 MNHEY and CDR2 SVGAGI. V was clipped by 2 bases and J by 10 bases, with 14 bases between them.

The gene calls are TRBV5-4 and TRBJ2-3; TRBD2 aligns across 9 bases. The CDR3 totals 15 residues. The germline V gene encodes CDR1 SGHNT and CDR2 YYREEE (reference sequence). The V segment lost 4 bases and the J segment 2 bases; nucleotides outside the gene matches: 5. CDR3 protein: CASSPRGGNTDTQYF. The CDR3 DNA is TGTGCCAGCAGCCCGCGGGGGGGCAACACAGATACGCAGTATTTT. Full variable domain (missing parts from reference TRBV5-4 and TRBJ2-3): ETGVTQSPTHLIKTRGQQVTLRCSSQSGHNTVSWYQQALGQGPQFIFQYYREEENGRGNFPPRFSGLQFPNYSSELNVNALELDDSALYLCASSPRGGNTDTQYFGPGTRLTVL.

The chain has TRBV11-3 and TRBJ2-4; 7 nucleotides match TRBD1. The V gene's germline CDR1 is SGHNT and CDR2 YENEEA. The CDR3 has 11 amino acids. V shed 4 bases, J shed 9 bases, and the junction held 0 bases outside the gene matches. CDR3 nucleotide sequence: TGTGCCAGCAGCTACAGGGGCATTCAGTACTTC. Residues: CASSYRGIQYF.

This chain links TRBV5-5 with TRBJ1-4; 7 bases map to TRBD1. This CDR3 has 14 residues. J gave up 6 bases and V 3 bases, and 5 bases lay outside the gene matches. From germline, CDR1 is SGHKS and CDR2 YYEKEE (reference sequence). CDR3 sequence reads: CASSWDREYEKLFF. The CDR3 bases are TGTGCCAGCAGCTGGGACAGAGAGTATGAAAAACTGTTTTTT.

This chain uses TRBV6-2 or TRBV6-3 with TRBJ2-3; 10 bases are a match to TRBD2. The CDR3 runs 14 residues. The germline CDR1 and CDR2 sequences are MNHEY and SVGEGT. Germline trimming cut 6 bases from V and 7 bases from J; bases unmatched to any gene: 7. Here the CDR3 reads CASSLAGVTHTQYF. CDR3 DNA: TGTGCCAGCAGCCTAGCGGGGGTCACCCATACGCAGTATTTT.

The chain is built from TRBV7-2 and TRBJ1-1; 10 nucleotides agree with TRBD1. The CDR3 has 14 residues. V shed 5 bases, J shed 6 bases, and the junction held 6 bases outside the gene matches. CDR1 and CDR2 from the germline V gene are SGHTA and FQGNSA. CDR3 region: CASSQWTGGSEAFF. The CDR3 nucleotides are TGTGCCAGCAGCCAGTGGACAGGGGGGTCTGAAGCTTTCTTT.

The CDR3 protein is CASSSSSVPPYNEQFF. The CDR3 coding sequence is TGTGCCAGCAGCTCATCTAGCGTCCCACCGTACAATGAGCAGTTCTTC. This sequence joins TRBV7-9 and TRBJ2-1; perhaps TRBD2 as D (6 bases). The V gene lost 4 bases and the J gene lost 4 bases, with 17 bases spanning the gap. Germline CDR1 and CDR2: SEHNR and FQNEAQ (reference sequence). This CDR3 is built from 16 residues.